The present entry profiles one TCR beta chain with its context. The target of this receptor is not known. No much larger clonotype is one base removed from it; base qualities were not supplied. For TCRbeta CDR3 sequencing, genomic DNA from the sorted cells was extracted using the QIAGEN DNeasy Blood and Tissue Kit. High-throughput TCRbeta CDR3 sequencing, which included PCR amplification with bias correction and internal controls, was done commercially through immunoSEQ. As for the authors' bioinformatics: Unique productive TCRbeta sequences were defined by CDR3 nucleotide sequence where primers matched, and otherwise by CDR3 amino acid sequence together with Vbeta and Jbeta genes. Sorting error was corrected by removing sequences shared between sorted populations at a frequency ratio of 2:1 or less, and the remaining shared sequences were assigned to the higher population. A sequence counted as donor-reactive if, in CFSE-low cells, the sequence had a frequency of at least 0.01% and was expanded at least 5-fold compared with unstimulated cells. Jensen-Shannon divergence calculated on the top 100 TCRbeta sequences ranked by frequency was used to measure repertoire divergence. For samples with multiple sequencing runs, sorting error was corrected in each run separately before the runs were combined. The immuneACCESS repertoire file appears here via TCRdb, limited to in-frame rearrangements. These files lack a portion of the clones; in checked studies, under half of the deficit traces to unresolved V genes, and the cause of the others is not known. V and J calls and clone size are as listed in that table; D and trimming were resolved from the DNA. The sample table holds some 64,000 clones, of which more than 95% were seen once. The leading ten clones occupy 0.34% of the sample.

Explained via the paper, the time point label denotes: blood sample drawn before combined kidney and bone marrow transplant. Thawed PBMCs were FACS-sorted into unstimulated Tregs (CD4+CD25+CD127-), CD4+ non-Tregs (CD4+CD25-), CD4 cells and CD8 cells. Before Treg sorting, thawed PBMCs were rested overnight at 37°C with about 200 IU/ml IL-2. Patients were several combined kidney and bone marrow transplant recipients from the ITN036ST trial, and only these trial subjects had samples available. Healthy control blood was processed by Ficoll density gradient to PBMCs and cryopreserved; patient PBMCs were collected before and after transplant. This sample is part of a study of Tregs in tolerant kidney transplant recipients (dated by TCRdb to between 2019 and 2020). Some background on the complete study: The transplants used related donors along with nonmyeloablative bone marrow transplantation, and in the human trials mixed chimerism was transient. The study applied TCRbeta sequencing to find donor-specific regulatory T cells before combined kidney and bone marrow transplantation and then followed those same cells after transplant. The study at large found these results: In tolerant patients, the expansion of donor-specific Tregs was greater than global Treg expansion, suggesting that the expansion was antigen-driven rather than nonspecific. Expanding Tregs with activated donor B cells appeared to identify the most biologically relevant and donor-specific TCRbeta repertoire. For some patients, the PCR primers changed as time went on, which meant samples from those patients could not be compared with one another at the nucleotide level. Because the study included only a small number of patients, the results must be confirmed in larger populations and under other immunosuppression protocols. Biological reproducibility was not directly assessed, although technical replication error appeared to be minimal.

CDR1 and CDR2 are read off the germline V gene as SGHDT and YYEEEE. The junction carries 7 bases between V and J, which are trimmed by 3 bases and 3 bases respectively. Spanning cysteine to phenylalanine, the CDR3 consists of 14 amino acids. The retained sequence is limited to the CDR3, 42 bases, with the frame set at the first base. The source is a human donor who received a combined kidney and bone marrow transplant. Recombination connected TRBV5-6 to TRBJ1-6, with no reliable assignment of the D segment. The specimen was Tregs from blood, collected before the transplant. The nucleotide sequence is given as TGTGCCAGCAGCTCAGGCAGCTATAATTCACCCCTCCACTTT. Its product reads: CASSSGSYNSPLHF.